This TCR beta chain was documented in a study of liver allograft versus peripheral blood T cells. Study-level information: Repertoires from peripheral blood of liver transplant recipients were compared with those inside their transplanted livers.

Overall study findings and caveats: Reportedly, the T cell receptor repertoires present inside liver allografts differed from those in peripheral blood.

On this clonotype: Its antigen is undetermined. A much more abundant neighbour one base away suggests this may be a read error.

TCRdb re-called the reads through MiXCR, storing one row per CDR3 protein. The sample holds about 9,600 distinct CDR3 sequences; 15% are singletons and the top ten take 2.5% to 3%. The V gene's germline CDR1 is DFQATT and CDR2 SNEGSKA (reference sequence). CDR3 size: 12 residues. The gene calls are TRBV20-1 and TRBJ1-5; 7 nucleotides match TRBD1. The better agreement between TRBJ2-3 and the DNA end casts doubt on the J call. The source of this sequence is a human patient who had a liver transplant. The graft donor may be the source of some T cells. The chain's CDR3 is CSARQGTQPQYF. CDR3 nucleotides: TGCAGTGCGCGACAGGGAACCCAGCCCCAGTATTTT.